This T cell receptor beta chain was sequenced for a study of shared clonotypes between healthy human individuals. Study at large: For every donor, three CD4 naive, three CD4 memory, two CD8 naive and one CD8 memory plates were used.

Measured with immunoSEQ multiplex PCR; TCRdb has only the in-frame clones, and not every one. The profile shows about 2 million clones, 85% to 95% of them singletons. CDR1 and CDR2 (germline): SQVTM, ANQGSEA. V was pared by 6 bases and J by 1 base, with 7 bases of the junction left unmatched. CDR3 size: 16 residues. Naive CD8 cells comprised CD45RO-negative, CCR7-positively selected cells, excluding terminally differentiated effector memory CD45RA+ cells. The gene calls are TRBV29-1 and TRBJ2-6; 9 bases line up with TRBD1. The sequencing input was naive CD8+ T cells sorted from blood. This TCR came from a man aged 18 to 29 in good health. The CDR3 sequence is CSVAGTGTSGANVLTF. CDR3 nucleotide sequence: TGCAGCGTAGCCGGGACAGGGACTTCTGGGGCCAACGTCCTGACTTTC.